This T cell receptor beta chain was captured in a study of regulatory T cells in long-lasting Graves disease. Arm-PCR of CDR3 regions and iRepertoire HTBI primers were the basis on which TCR beta libraries were built. TCRdb re-derived calls from the multiplex PCR reads in MiXCR, one entry per CDR3 protein. The sample lists about 660,000 distinct CDR3 sequences, around 32% occurring once. Trimming removed 6 bases from V and 0 bases from J, with 12 bases in between. This CDR3 comprises 15 residues. In germline, CDR1 is ENHRY, CDR2 SYGVKD. Described time point: persistent/refractory GD, antithyroid drugs over 5 years with positive TRAb. RNA isolated from PBMCs was used to make the TCR library.

V is TRBV10-3 and J is TRBJ1-3; no firm D call. This clonotype was sampled from a female donor with Graves disease. Material: peripheral blood mononuclear cells (PBMCs), obtained when the disease was refractory, from a patient treated with antithyroid drugs. The CDR3 loop is CAISVRGPSGNTIYF. CDR3 DNA: TGTGCCATCAGCGTGCGCGGTCCCTCTGGAAACACCATATATTTT.